The 18 T cell receptor beta chains below were found in one sample sequenced in a study of a mutant IDH1 vaccine in newly diagnosed glioma (dated by TCRdb to the early 2020s). This specimen's time point label, interpreted: week 23, last vaccination. Each vaccine dose, consisting of 300 ug of a 20-mer mutant IDH1 peptide in Montanide, was administered subcutaneously with topical imiquimod. For these TCRs, the target antigens are not known. Library creation used the immunoSEQ multiplex PCR assay. The source is immuneACCESS, and TCRdb retained only in-frame sequences with V and J called. Part of the clones is not carried over; for the studies checked, unresolved V genes explain less than half of this, and the remainder is unexplained. The sample records around 76,000 clones, around 85% of which are singletons. Of the sample, 0.7% to 0.95% is held by the ten largest clones. Sequences were derived from PBMCs, sampled from a glioma patient whose treatment included an IDH1 peptide vaccine. The receptors shown here come from a woman in her 50s with glioma.

V gene TRBV7-2 combines with J gene TRBJ2-7, with 9 bases lining up with TRBD1. Germline CDR1 SGHTA, CDR2 FQGNSA. Germline trimming cut 5 bases from V and 1 base from J; bases unmatched to any gene: 6. The CDR3 consists of 15 residues. The CDR3 loop is CASSKGTGPSYEQYF. CDR3 in DNA: TGTGCCAGCAGCAAGGGGACAGGGCCTTCCTACGAGCAGTACTTC.

This chain joins TRBV6-6 and TRBJ1-6, with 8 positions matching TRBD1. Germline V gene data show CDR1 as MNHNY and CDR2 as SVGAGI (reference sequence). V was pared by 8 bases and J by 10 bases, with 7 bases of the junction left unmatched. The CDR3 loop spans 13 amino acids. The CDR3 reads CASLDRGLSPLHF. CDR3 coding DNA: TGTGCCAGCTTAGACAGGGGATTATCACCCCTCCACTTT.

The chain carries TRBV5-6 and TRBJ1-1; no firm D call. Germline CDR1 reads SGHDT; CDR2 reads YYEEEE. V was shortened by 3 bases and J by 5 bases, with 11 bases between the two germline ends. The CDR3 runs 13 residues. The CDR3 loop reads CASSSNSGTEAFF. CDR3 DNA: TGTGCCAGCAGCTCGAATTCCGGGACTGAAGCTTTCTTT.

This clone occurred once. Other DNA sequences of this sample code for an identical CDR3. This chain links TRBV29-1 with TRBJ2-7, with 7 bases identical to TRBD1. CDR3 size: 13 residues. With 1 base clipped from V and 3 bases from J, the junction kept 3 bases outside the gene matches. Per the germline V gene, CDR1 is SQVTM and CDR2 is ANQGSEA. CDR3 sequence: CSVEGDRDYEQYF. The CDR3 nucleotides are TGCAGCGTTGAAGGGGACAGAGACTACGAGCAGTACTTC.

This chain joins TRBV28 and TRBJ2-5; possibly TRBD2 for D (5 bases). The germline V gene encodes CDR1 MDHEN and CDR2 SYDVKM. Trimming took 6 bases from V and 1 from J, leaving 9 bases between them. The CDR3 consists of 13 residues. The CDR3 is CASRRALQETQYF. The DNA for the CDR3 is TGTGCCAGCAGGAGGGCCCTCCAAGAGACCCAGTACTTC.

Of note for this clone: At one end, the junction sequence differs from germline, possibly due to a read error. The V gene is TRBV9, the J gene TRBJ1-5; D ambiguous. Germline CDR1 SGDLS, CDR2 YYNGEE. This CDR3 is 15 amino acids long. Here the CDR3 DNA reads TGTGCCAACAGCGTAGGGCTGAGTAGCAATCAGCCCCAGCATTTT. Residues: CANSVGLSSNQPQHF.

V is TRBV28 and J is TRBJ1-2; D possibly corresponds to TRBD1 (6 bases). The CDR3 covers 17 residues. Germline loops: CDR1 MDHEN, CDR2 SYDVKM. V lost 1 base to trimming and J lost 1 base, with 16 bases between them. The CDR3 sequence: CASSLLRTESYNYGYTF. In nucleotides, the CDR3 is TGTGCCAGCAGTTTATTACGGACAGAATCCTATAACTATGGCTACACCTTC.

This sequence joins TRBV30 and TRBJ1-1; TRBD1 aligns across 7 bases. J lost 0 bases, V lost 0 bases, and 19 bases had no gene match. CDR3 length: 20 residues. Germline loops: CDR1 GTSNPN, CDR2 SVGIG (reference sequence). CDR3 in DNA: TGTGCCTGGAGTGTAGGCGCCAATTACTCAGGGGGGACATTGAACACTGAAGCTTTCTTT. Its protein is CAWSVGANYSGGTLNTEAFF.

This sequence joins TRBV6-6 and TRBJ1-1; weak D call: TRBD1 (6 bases). Germline CDR1 MNHNY, CDR2 SVGAGI (reference sequence). V dropped 6 bases and J dropped 8 bases, with 13 bases sitting between them. This CDR3 has 12 residues. The CDR3 protein is CASSRPGQEAFF. Here the CDR3 DNA reads TGTGCCAGCAGCAGACCGGGACAAGAAGCTTTCTTT.

V is TRBV30 and J is TRBJ2-2; 11 positions match TRBD2. Trimming cost V 2 bases and J 3 bases; bases outside gene matches: 5. In germline, CDR1 is GTSNPN, CDR2 SVGIG (reference sequence). The CDR3 totals 16 residues. The CDR3 DNA reads TGTGCCTGGAGTACCGGGACTAGCGGATACACCGGGGAGCTGTTTTTT. This encodes CAWSTGTSGYTGELFF.

The rearrangement links TRBV5-6 to TRBJ2-7; no definite D call. Per germline, CDR1 SGHDT and CDR2 YYEEEE. There are 14 residues in the CDR3. Trimming removed 4 bases at V and 0 bases at J, with 11 bases between. The CDR3 nucleotides read TGTGCCAGCAGCCGTACACCTAGCTCCTACGAGCAGTACTTC. Translated: CASSRTPSSYEQYF.

The rearrangement joins TRBV18 to TRBJ2-7; possibly TRBD1 for D (5 bases). V lost 0 bases to trimming and J lost 2 bases, with 8 bases between them. CDR1 and CDR2 from the germline V gene are KGHSH and LQKENI. The CDR3 is 14 amino acids. The CDR3 bases are TGTGCCAGCTCACCACCGGGCAGGGCCTACGAGCAGTACTTC. This codes for CASSPPGRAYEQYF.

This chain connects TRBV5-5 to TRBJ2-5, with D possibly being TRBD2 (6 bases). From germline, CDR1 is SGHKS and CDR2 YYEKEE (reference sequence). There are 15 residues in the CDR3. Trimming took 4 bases from V and 2 from J, leaving 15 bases between them. CDR3: CASSPNLAVQETQYF. CDR3 DNA sequence: TGTGCCAGCAGCCCGAATTTAGCGGTTCAAGAGACCCAGTACTTC.

The count of this clone is one. V gene TRBV5-1 combines with J gene TRBJ2-7, with TRBD1 identical over 8 bases. The germline CDR1 and CDR2 sequences are SGHRS and YFSETQ. This CDR3 has 15 amino acids. V lost 0 bases, J lost 2 bases, and 4 bases stayed unmatched. CDR3 in amino acids: CASSLEGQETYEQYF. CDR3 DNA sequence: TGCGCCAGCAGCTTGGAGGGACAGGAGACCTACGAGCAGTACTTC.

The chain links TRBV10-3 to TRBJ1-3, with D possibly matching TRBD1 (5 bases). Germline CDR1 is ENHRY and CDR2 is SYGVKD. Deletions cut 4 bases from V and 0 bases from J, with 10 bases between. The CDR3 loop spans 15 amino acids. CDR3 nucleotides: TGTGCCATCAGTGCCTCGACAGACTCTGGAAACACCATATATTTT. This gives the protein CAISASTDSGNTIYF.

Worth noting for this clone: One end of the junction is discordant with germline, which a read error may explain. The rearrangement uses TRBV7-7 and TRBJ2-7; D possibly corresponds to TRBD1 (6 bases). This CDR3 has 14 amino acids. CDR1 SSHAT and CDR2 FNYEAQ come from the germline V gene (reference sequence). The CDR3 DNA reads TGTGCTAGCAGCCCGCTAGGACAGTCCTACGAGCAGTACTTC. Translating gives CASSPLGQSYEQYF.

The J gene is TRBJ2-7, the V gene TRBV5-1; D gene unclear. The V gene lost 0 bases and the J gene lost 1 base, with 11 bases spanning the gap. The germline V gene has CDR1 SGHRS and CDR2 YFSETQ. This CDR3 is 15 amino acids long. The CDR3 loop is CASSLGQRESYEQYF. CDR3 nucleotides: TGCGCCAGCAGCTTGGGGCAGCGAGAATCCTACGAGCAGTACTTC.

The genes are TRBV6-6 and TRBJ2-2; 8 nucleotides match TRBD1. Unmatched junction bases numbered 14, after V lost 10 bases and J lost 7 bases. The CDR3 is made up of 15 amino acids. Looked up from germline, CDR1 is MNHNY and CDR2 is SVGAGI (reference sequence). The CDR3 region has the DNA TGTGCCACCAATTCTGGACAGGGTCCTTACGGGGAGCTGTTTTTT. Amino acid sequence: CATNSGQGPYGELFF.